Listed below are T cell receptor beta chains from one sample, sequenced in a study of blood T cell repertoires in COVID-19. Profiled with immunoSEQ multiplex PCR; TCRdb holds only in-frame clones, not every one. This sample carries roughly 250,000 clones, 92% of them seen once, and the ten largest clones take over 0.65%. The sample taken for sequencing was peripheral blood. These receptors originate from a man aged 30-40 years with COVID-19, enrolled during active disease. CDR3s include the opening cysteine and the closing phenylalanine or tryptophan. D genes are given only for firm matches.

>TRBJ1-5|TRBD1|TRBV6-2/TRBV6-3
CASSYLGRGPQTSNQPQHF
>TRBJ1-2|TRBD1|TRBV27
CASSRGDGYTF
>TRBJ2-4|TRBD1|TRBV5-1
CASSIDRAQAKNIQYF
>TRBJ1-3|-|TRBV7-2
CASSLGAGHLSGNTIYF
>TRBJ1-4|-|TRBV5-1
CASSLVGGGHEKLFF
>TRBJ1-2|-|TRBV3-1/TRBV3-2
CASSPPQAPHGYTF
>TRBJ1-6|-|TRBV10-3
CAIGLEDNSPLHF
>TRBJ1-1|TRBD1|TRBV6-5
CASSYPPYRGNTEAFF
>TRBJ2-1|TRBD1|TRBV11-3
CASSWTGGNEQFF
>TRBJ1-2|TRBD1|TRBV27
CASSLTGDRGLYGYTF